This TCR beta chain was observed in a study of blood T cells in healthy people across ages. Points from the study as a whole: Donor CMV status, an unknown factor, possibly confounded changes in expanded clonotypes. Diversity figures based on one million T cells were deemed too low.

Primed by a sample-barcoded 5' primer and a J-beta primer mix, a second PCR proceeded for about 7 to 12 cycles. TCRdb independently ran MiXCR on the 5' RACE reads; one entry per CDR3 protein. The repertoire holds about 580,000 distinct CDR3 sequences, with less than 60% as singletons. For this clonotype: Its antigen is unknown.

Germline-derived CDR1 and CDR2 are SQVTM and ANQGSEA. Trimming took off 7 bases at V and 4 bases at J, with 25 bases between the two ends. The CDR3 has 16 amino acids. The receptor comes from a man older than 75 in good health. The rearrangement uses TRBV29-1 and TRBJ1-2; no firm D call. The sequenced material came from blood. CDR3 amino acids: CSALVEPGIFSYGYTF. The CDR3 nucleotides are TGCAGCGCCCTAGTAGAGCCAGGCATTTTCTCCTATGGCTACACCTTC.